This entry lists 2 T cell receptor beta chains sequenced from one sample in a study of cytomegalovirus exposure and HLA in healthy donors. This PCR relied on a set of 60 Vbeta primers and 13 Jbeta primers. TCRdb keeps only in-frame clones here, not all; method: immunoSEQ multiplex PCR. Here the sample spans 150,000 to 200,000 clones, roughly 79% being singletons. Sequencing input: PBMCs. The source of these receptors is a man younger than 40 in good health and CMV-seronegative.

The gene calls are TRBV18 and TRBJ1-5, with D possibly matching TRBD1 (6 bases). The CDR3 loop spans 12 amino acids. Germline-derived CDR1 and CDR2 are KGHSH and LQKENI. The V end lost 4 bases, the J end lost 6 bases, and 7 bases lay between the germline ends. The CDR3 DNA sequence: TGTGCCAGCTCACGACAGGTTCAGCCCCAGCATTTT. Translation: CASSRQVQPQHF.

The rearrangement uses TRBV5-1 and TRBJ2-7, with 8 nucleotides matching TRBD2. The CDR3 is made up of 14 amino acids. Germline V lookup: CDR1 SGHRS, CDR2 YFSETQ. The V segment lost 4 bases and the J segment 3 bases; nucleotides outside the gene matches: 6. The CDR3 protein is CASSLRAGDYEQYF. CDR3 in DNA: TGCGCCAGCAGCCTGAGAGCGGGGGACTACGAGCAGTACTTC.